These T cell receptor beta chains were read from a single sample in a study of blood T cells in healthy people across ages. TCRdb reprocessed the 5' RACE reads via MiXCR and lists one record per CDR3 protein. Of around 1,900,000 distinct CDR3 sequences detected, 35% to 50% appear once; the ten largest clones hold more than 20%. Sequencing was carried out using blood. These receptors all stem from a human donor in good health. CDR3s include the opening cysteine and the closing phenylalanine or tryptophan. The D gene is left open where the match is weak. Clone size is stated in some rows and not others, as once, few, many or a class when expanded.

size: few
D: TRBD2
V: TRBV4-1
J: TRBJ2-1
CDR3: CASSPRGGVSGNEQFF
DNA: TGCGCCAGCAGCCCTCGCGGGGGGGTCTCAGGGAATGAGCAGTTCTTC

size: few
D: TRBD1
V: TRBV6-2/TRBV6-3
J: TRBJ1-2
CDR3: CASSYEVGQGVYYGYTF
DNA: TGTGCCAGCAGTTATGAGGTCGGACAGGGAGTCTACTATGGCTACACCTTC

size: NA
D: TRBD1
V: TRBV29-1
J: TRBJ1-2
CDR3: CSVEPGQDFYTF
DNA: TGCAGCGTTGAACCCGGACAGGACTTCTACACCTTC

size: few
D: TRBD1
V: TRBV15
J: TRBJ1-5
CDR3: CATSVRQGNQPQHF
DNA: TGTGCCACCAGCGTACGACAGGGAAATCAGCCCCAGCATTTT

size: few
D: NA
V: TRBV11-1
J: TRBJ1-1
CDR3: CASEMYTEAFF
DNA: TGTGCCAGCGAAATGTACACTGAAGCTTTCTTT

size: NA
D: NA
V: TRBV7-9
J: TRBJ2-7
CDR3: CASSPDTLLYEQYF
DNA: TGTGCCAGCAGCCCGGACACCCTTTTATACGAGCAGTACTTC

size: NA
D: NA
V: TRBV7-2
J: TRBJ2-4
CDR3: CASSSRDTGNIQYF
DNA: TGTGCCAGCAGCTCAAGGGACACGGGAAACATTCAGTACTTC

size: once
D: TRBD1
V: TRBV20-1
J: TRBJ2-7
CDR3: CCARDGTVSYEQYF
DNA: TGCTGTGCTAGAGATGGGACAGTATCCTACGAGCAGTACTTC

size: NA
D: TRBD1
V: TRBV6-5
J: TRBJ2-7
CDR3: CASSRDSNEQYF
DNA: TGTGCCAGCAGCCGGGACAGTAACGAGCAGTACTTC

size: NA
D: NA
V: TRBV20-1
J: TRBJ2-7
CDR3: CSASPGVIPYEQYF
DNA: TGCAGTGCATCTCCGGGGGTCATACCCTACGAGCAGTACTTC

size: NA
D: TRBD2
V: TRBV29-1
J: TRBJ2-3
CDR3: CSVAKLAGFTDTQYF
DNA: TGCAGCGTTGCAAAGCTAGCGGGCTTCACAGATACGCAGTATTTT

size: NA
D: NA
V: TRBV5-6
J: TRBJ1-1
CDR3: CTSSIPRLGNTEAFF
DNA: TGTACCAGCAGCATCCCCAGGTTAGGGAACACTGAAGCTTTCTTT

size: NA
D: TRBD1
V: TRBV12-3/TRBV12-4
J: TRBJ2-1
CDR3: CASSFWDRDNEQFF
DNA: TGTGCCAGCAGTTTTTGGGACAGGGACAATGAGCAGTTCTTC

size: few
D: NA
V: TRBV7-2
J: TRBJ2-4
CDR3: CASSLEGGAAAIQYF
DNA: TGTGCCAGCAGCTTAGAGGGGGGGGCTGCAGCCATTCAGTACTTC

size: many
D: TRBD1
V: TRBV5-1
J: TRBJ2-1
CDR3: CASSFDRGGYNEQFF
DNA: TGCGCCAGCAGCTTCGACAGGGGCGGCTACAATGAGCAGTTCTTC

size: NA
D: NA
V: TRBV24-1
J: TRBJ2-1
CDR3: CATSDLDSSYNEQFF
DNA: TGTGCCACCAGTGATTTAGACAGCTCCTACAATGAGCAGTTCTTC

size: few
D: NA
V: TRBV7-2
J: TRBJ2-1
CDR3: CASSLDIGVGFF
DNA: TGTGCCAGCAGCTTAGACATAGGAGTGGGGTTCTTC

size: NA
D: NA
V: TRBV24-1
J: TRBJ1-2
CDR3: CATRASIGVRGYTF
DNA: TGTGCCACCAGGGCCAGTATAGGGGTGCGTGGCTACACCTTC

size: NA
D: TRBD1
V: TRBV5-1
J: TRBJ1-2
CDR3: CASSKGQKDPYGYTF
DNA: TGCGCCAGCAGCAAGGGACAGAAAGACCCCTATGGCTACACCTTC

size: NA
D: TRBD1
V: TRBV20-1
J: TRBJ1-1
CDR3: CSAPKGQGDPQFF
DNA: TGCAGTGCTCCAAAGGGACAGGGCGACCCACAATTCTTT

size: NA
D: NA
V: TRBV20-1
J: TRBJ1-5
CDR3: CSARRRGQPQHF
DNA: TGCAGTGCTAGGCGAAGAGGGCAGCCCCAGCATTTT

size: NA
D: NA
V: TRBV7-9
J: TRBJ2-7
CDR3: CASSPHLTRNEQYF
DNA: TGTGCCAGCAGCCCGCACTTAACTAGGAACGAGCAGTACTTC

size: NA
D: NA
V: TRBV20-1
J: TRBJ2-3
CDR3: CSAKVYLDTQYF
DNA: TGCAGTGCTAAAGTCTATTTGGATACGCAGTATTTT

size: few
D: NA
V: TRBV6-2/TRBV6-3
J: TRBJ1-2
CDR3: CASSYSGNPYGYTF
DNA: TGTGCCAGCAGTTACTCGGGCAACCCTTATGGCTACACCTTC

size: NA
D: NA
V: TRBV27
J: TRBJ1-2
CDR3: CASSLSGVDYGYTF
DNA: TGTGCCAGCAGTTTATCCGGGGTAGACTATGGCTACACCTTC

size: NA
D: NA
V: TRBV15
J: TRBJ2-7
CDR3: CATGQSPSYEQYF
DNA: TGTGCCACCGGACAGTCCCCCTCCTACGAGCAGTACTTC

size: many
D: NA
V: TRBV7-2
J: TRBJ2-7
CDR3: CASPKTGGSYEQYF
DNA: TGTGCCAGCCCCAAAACAGGCGGATCCTACGAGCAGTACTTC

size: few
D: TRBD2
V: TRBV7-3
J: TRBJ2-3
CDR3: CASSFSGGPTDTQYF
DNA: TGTGCCAGCAGCTTTAGCGGGGGGCCCACAGATACGCAGTATTTT

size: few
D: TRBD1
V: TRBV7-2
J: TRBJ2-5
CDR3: CASSHTGEETQYF
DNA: TGTGCCAGCAGCCATACAGGGGAAGAGACCCAGTACTTC

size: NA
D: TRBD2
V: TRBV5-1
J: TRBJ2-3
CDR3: CASSSERGGPPNTQYF
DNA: TGCGCCAGCAGCAGTGAGCGGGGGGGCCCCCCCAATACGCAGTATTTT

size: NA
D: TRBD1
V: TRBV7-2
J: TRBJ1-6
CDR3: CASSPGDRVGYNSPLHF
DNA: TGTGCCAGCAGCCCAGGGGACAGGGTCGGATATAATTCACCCCTCCACTTT

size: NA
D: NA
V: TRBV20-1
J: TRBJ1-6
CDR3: CSAHNTQGWGPLHF
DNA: TGCAGTGCCCACAACACCCAGGGATGGGGACCCCTCCACTTT

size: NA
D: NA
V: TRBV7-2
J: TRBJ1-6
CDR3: CASSLDRIINSPLHF
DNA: TGTGCCAGCAGCTTGGACCGGATTATTAATTCACCCCTCCACTTT

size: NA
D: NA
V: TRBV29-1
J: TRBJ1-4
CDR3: CSVEWDGRKLFF
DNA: TGCAGCGTTGAATGGGACGGGAGAAAACTGTTTTTT

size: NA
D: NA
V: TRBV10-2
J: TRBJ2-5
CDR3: CASSERTGLGETQYF
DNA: TGCGCCAGCAGTGAGCGCACAGGGCTTGGAGAGACCCAGTACTTC

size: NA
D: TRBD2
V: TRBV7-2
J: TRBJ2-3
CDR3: CASSLRSGRTTDTQYF
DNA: TGTGCCAGCAGCTTACGGAGCGGGAGGACTACAGATACGCAGTATTTT

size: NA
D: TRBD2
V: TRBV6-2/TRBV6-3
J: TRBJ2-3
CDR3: CASTSLDLAGGTTDTQYF
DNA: TGTGCCAGCACCTCCCTCGACTTAGCGGGGGGGACCACAGATACGCAGTATTTT

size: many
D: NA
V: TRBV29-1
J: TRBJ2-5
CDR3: CSVEYSEETQYF
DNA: TGCAGCGTTGAATACTCGGAAGAGACCCAGTACTTC

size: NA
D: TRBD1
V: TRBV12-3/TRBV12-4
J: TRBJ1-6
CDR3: CASSKTGGVSPLHF
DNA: TGTGCCAGCAGTAAAACAGGGGGCGTTTCACCCCTCCACTTT

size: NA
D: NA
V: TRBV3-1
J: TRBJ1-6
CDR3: CASSRGPALANSPLHF
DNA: TGTGCCAGCAGCAGGGGACCGGCACTAGCCAATTCACCCCTCCACTTT